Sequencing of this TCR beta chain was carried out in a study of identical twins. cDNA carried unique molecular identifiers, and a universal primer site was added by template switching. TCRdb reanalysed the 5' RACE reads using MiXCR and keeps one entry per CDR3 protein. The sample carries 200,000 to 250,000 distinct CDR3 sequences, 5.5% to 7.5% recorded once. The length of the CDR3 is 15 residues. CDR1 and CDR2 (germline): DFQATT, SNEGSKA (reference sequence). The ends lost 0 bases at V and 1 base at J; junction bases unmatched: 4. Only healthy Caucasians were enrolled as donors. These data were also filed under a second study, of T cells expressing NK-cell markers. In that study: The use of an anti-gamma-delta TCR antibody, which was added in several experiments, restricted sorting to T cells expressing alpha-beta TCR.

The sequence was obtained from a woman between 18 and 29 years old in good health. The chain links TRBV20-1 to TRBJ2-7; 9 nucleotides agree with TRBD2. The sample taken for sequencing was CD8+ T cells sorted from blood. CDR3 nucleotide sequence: TGCAGTGCTAGAGAGGGACTAGCTGTTTCCTACGAGCAGTACTTC. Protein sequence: CSAREGLAVSYEQYF.